This T cell receptor beta chain was recorded in a study of vaccination effects on CD4 cells after COVID-19. Overall study findings and caveats: Marked clonal contraction was seen in infection- and vaccine-induced clones late after vaccination. Common cold coronavirus cross-reactivity was shown by only 1 of 255 vaccine-induced clones in healthy vaccinees.

This clone came up a few times. No antigen is known for it. Clones were sequenced by immunoSEQ multiplex PCR, and TCRdb holds only the in-frame ones, with some missing. This sample has 30,000 to 40,000 clones, with more than 75% found just once. Upon completion of about 10 days in culture, CD4+ T cells were isolated. In the cultures, half the medium was exchanged for IL-2 medium on days 3 and 7. V lost 10 bases, J lost 0 bases, and 14 bases lay in between. The germline gives CDR1 KGHDR, CDR2 SFDVKD. The CDR3 is 15 amino acids. Source: CD4+ T cells from PBMCs cultured without peptide, taken before COVID-19 vaccination. This rearrangement joins TRBV24-1 to TRBJ2-2, with D tentatively TRBD1 (6 bases). This sequence was found in a human donor who received a COVID-19 vaccine. The CDR3: CATDRFSSNTGELFF. CDR3 coding DNA: TGTGCCACAGACAGGTTCTCGTCGAACACCGGGGAGCTGTTTTTT.